This T cell receptor beta chain was found in a study of CD8 T cells in ankylosing spondylitis. Study findings and constraints: Previous work reported some of these motif variants in the synovial fluid and blood of reactive arthritis. A TCR beta motif of seven or eight highly homologous variants appeared characteristic of ankylosing spondylitis blood. Enrichment of disease-linked clones was reportedly significant in matched ankylosing spondylitis synovial fluid.

MiXCR, applied by TCRdb to the 5' RACE reads, yields one record per CDR3 protein. The sample lists 750,000 to 850,000 distinct CDR3 sequences, approximately 12% occurring once. This clonotype appeared a few times. No antigen is known for it. The germline gives CDR1 DFQATT, CDR2 SNEGSKA (reference sequence). Between the trimmed V and J ends, which lost 3 bases and 4 bases, there was a span of 12 bases. This CDR3 comprises 13 residues. Sequencing was performed on blood, either unsorted or a sorted T cell fraction (not recorded which). The clonotype comes from a male donor with ankylosing spondylitis. The rearrangement links TRBV20-1 to TRBJ2-5; D remains ambiguous. DNA of the CDR3: TGCAGTGCTAGCTGGGTGGGTGGAGAGACCCAGTACTTC. It yields the protein CSASWVGGETQYF.